Each of the 14 T cell receptor beta chains below was sequenced from the same sample in a study of metastatic and nonmetastatic thyroid tumors. Each patient went into thyroid surgery without having received any treatment. TCRdb re-processed the PCR reads through MiXCR. The table records 20,000 to 25,000 clones, approximately 24% of them present only once. Sequencing input: blood. These receptors all come from a female donor with papillary thyroid cancer or a benign thyroid nodule (not recorded which). Some clones in this sample may be carry-over from other donors' samples.

The J gene is TRBJ2-7, the V gene TRBV12-3 or TRBV12-4; no clear D. Trimming removed 5 bases at V and 6 bases at J, with 20 bases between. This CDR3 has 15 residues. The CDR3 region is CASSTPPPLPREQYF. CDR3 nucleotide sequence: TGTGCCAGCAGTACCCCCCCTCCCCTCCCCCGCGAGCAGTACTTC.

This clone occurred many times. This sequence joins TRBV30 and TRBJ1-6; D might be TRBD1 (6 bases). Trimming took 8 bases from V and 7 from J, leaving 12 bases between them. Germline CDR1 GTSNPN, CDR2 SVGIG (reference sequence). CDR3 length equals 12 residues. CDR3 in amino acids: CAHDRHNSPLHF. CDR3 DNA: TGTGCCCATGACAGGCACAATTCACCCCTCCACTTT.

This clone has at least ten counts. Possible read error: a much larger clone is one base away. The same CDR3 is also encoded by other DNA sequences in this sample. V gene TRBV5-5 combines with J gene TRBJ1-2; no definite D call. The CDR3 has 15 residues. Germline V gene data show CDR1 as SGHKS and CDR2 as YYEKEE (reference sequence). CDR3 nucleotide sequence: TGTGCCAGCAGCTTGGGGGCCTTGTCTAACTACGGCTACACCTTC. It codes for CASSLGALSNYGYTF.

By share of the sample, this clone is medium-sized. The V call is TRBV7-9, the J call TRBJ2-3; a possible D gene is TRBD1 (5 bases). This CDR3 comprises 14 residues. The germline V gene encodes CDR1 SEHNR and CDR2 FQNEAQ (reference sequence). Between the trimmed V and J ends, which lost 1 base and 4 bases, there was a span of 9 bases. CDR3 DNA sequence: TGTGCCAGCAGCTTAGAGGGGTGGGCAGATACGCAGTATTTT. It yields the protein CASSLEGWADTQYF.

Turning to this clone: Just one base apart from a much larger clone, this may be a read error. The chain combines TRBV9 with TRBJ1-4, with a possible D match to TRBD1 (6 bases). Germline V lookup: CDR1 SGDLS, CDR2 YYNGEE. The CDR3 spans 14 residues. Trimming took off 5 bases at V and 5 bases at J, with 13 bases between the two ends. CDR3 sequence (DNA): TGTGCCAGCAGTCCGAAGGGGGACAATGAAAAACTGTTTTTT. Its protein is CASSPKGDNEKLFF.

This clone has more than one count but fewer than ten. V is TRBV6-1 and J is TRBJ1-2; D gene ambiguous. Trimming removed 4 bases from V and 2 bases from J, with 11 bases in between. This CDR3 has 14 amino acids. The V gene's germline CDR1 is MNHNS and CDR2 SASEGT. In DNA form, the CDR3 reads TGTGCCAGCAGTGGACCTATAGGGAACTATGGCTACACCTTC. This codes for CASSGPIGNYGYTF.

The chain joins TRBV20-1 to TRBJ2-1, with D tentatively TRBD2 (5 bases). Germline V gene sequence: CDR1 DFQATT, CDR2 SNEGSKA (reference sequence). V was clipped by 8 bases and J by 6 bases, with 20 bases between them. The CDR3 contains 14 residues. The CDR3 DNA sequence: TGCAGTCTTAGGTCTGGAGGCTTAGGCAATGAGCAGTTCTTC. Residues: CSLRSGGLGNEQFF.

V and J are TRBV9 and TRBJ1-6; tentatively, D is TRBD1 (6 bases). V was trimmed by 3 bases and J by 8 bases, leaving 12 bases between them. The CDR3 is 14 residues long. The germline V gene has CDR1 SGDLS and CDR2 YYNGEE. In nucleotides, the CDR3 is TGTGCCAGCAGCGACCGGGACAAGGATTCACCCCTCCACTTT. It specifies CASSDRDKDSPLHF.

The V gene is TRBV20-1, the J gene TRBJ1-1, with a possible D match to TRBD1 (5 bases). Trimming removed 3 bases at V and 13 bases at J, with 21 bases between. The CDR3 extends over 13 amino acids. Germline V gives CDR1 DFQATT, CDR2 SNEGSKA (reference sequence). CDR3 sequence: CSASRGVDTDDFF. The CDR3, as DNA: TGCAGTGCTAGTAGGGGTGTGGACACTGATGATTTCTTT.

Within the sample, this clone is medium-sized (0.01 to 0.1%). V is TRBV12-3 or TRBV12-4 and J is TRBJ2-5; 7 bases fit TRBD1. The junction had 12 bases not matched to a gene; V was cut back by 6 bases and J by 5 bases. This CDR3 contains 15 residues. The CDR3 nucleotides are TGTGCCAGCAGCCTTCACAAGGGGGCGGGTGAGACCCAGTACTTC. Its protein product is CASSLHKGAGETQYF.

The chain is built from TRBV2 and TRBJ1-6; 8 bases align to TRBD1. The V segment lost 10 bases and the J segment 10 bases; nucleotides outside the gene matches: 9. This CDR3 comprises 13 residues. In germline, CDR1 is SNHLY, CDR2 FYNNEI. The CDR3 region is CAMSGQVDSPLHF. The CDR3 DNA reads TGTGCCATGTCGGGACAGGTAGACTCACCCCTCCACTTT.

The table lists this clone with a few counts. The chain combines TRBV2 with TRBJ1-5; 7 nucleotides line up with TRBD1. Germline-derived CDR1 and CDR2 are SNHLY and FYNNEI. This CDR3 is 14 amino acids long. V was pared by 6 bases and J by 4 bases, with 6 bases of the junction left unmatched. The CDR3, as DNA: TGTGCCAGCAGGGGGGACAGCCAAAATCAGCCCCAGCATTTT. The encoded protein is CASRGDSQNQPQHF.

The genes are TRBV20-1 and TRBJ2-7; D is perhaps TRBD2 (5 bases). V was trimmed by 5 bases and J by 3 bases, leaving 20 bases between them. Germline assignment: CDR1 DFQATT and CDR2 SNEGSKA (reference sequence). This CDR3 is 15 amino acids long. CDR3 loop: CSAEHSNLGDYEQYF. In DNA form, the CDR3 reads TGCAGTGCTGAACACAGCAATTTGGGAGACTACGAGCAGTACTTC.

Details on this clone: A read error may account for a junction end that differs from germline. V usage is TRBV10-1 and J usage is TRBJ2-7; 7 bases align to TRBD1. This CDR3 spans 19 amino acids. Germline lookup yields CDR1 WNHNN and CDR2 SYGVQD (reference sequence). CDR3 loop: CASSDFGQGVVGDREEQDF. For the CDR3, the DNA is TGCGCCAGCAGTGATTTTGGGCAGGGGGTCGTGGGGGATCGAGAGGAGCAGGACTTC.